This TCR beta chain comes out of a study of radiotherapy plus CTLA-4 blockade in lung cancer. For the study at large: Around 19% of enrolled patients responded objectively, and roughly 31% had disease control. Study outcomes and limitations: Per reports, early blood T cell clone dynamics, plus interferon-beta, forecast response most strongly. The study found tumor-derived TCR clones expanded in blood after radiotherapy plus ipilimumab.

Regarding this clone: Antigen unknown.

V lost 6 bases to trimming and J lost 3 bases; unmatched junction nucleotides: 4. Germline V lookup: CDR1 SGHTA, CDR2 FQGNSA. This CDR3 comprises 13 residues. Those with chemo-refractory metastatic non-small-cell lung cancer were treated with focal radiation combined with CTLA-4 blockade using ipilimumab. Profiling relied on immunoSEQ multiplex PCR, and the TCRdb table lists in-frame clones only, not all of them. This table holds around 100,000 clones, about 80% found once. The specimen was peripheral blood, collected from a patient treated with radiotherapy plus ipilimumab. This TCR derives from a human donor with non-small cell lung cancer that progressed on radiotherapy plus ipilimumab. Some clones in this sample may be carry-over from other donors' samples. The chain links TRBV7-2 to TRBJ1-1; 7 bases fit TRBD1. DNA of the CDR3: TGTGCCAGCAGTTTCGGGACAGACACTGAAGCTTTCTTT. Translation: CASSFGTDTEAFF.